Below are 26 T cell receptor beta chains sequenced from a single sample in a study of identical twins. TCRdb analysed the 5' RACE reads with MiXCR anew, one entry per CDR3 protein. Of more than 600,000 distinct CDR3 sequences listed, roughly 20% are singletons. The same specimen was also included in a second study, on T cells expressing NK-cell markers.

Material: PBMCs. The receptors come from a woman between 18 and 29 years old in good health.

This clonotype was seen more than once but under ten times. The chain is built from TRBV7-6 and TRBJ2-1; 10 nucleotides match TRBD2. This CDR3 is built from 16 residues. Germline V gene lookup returns CDR1 SGHVS and CDR2 FNYEAQ. Trimming cost V 0 bases and J 3 bases; bases outside gene matches: 2. Here the CDR3 DNA reads TGTGCCAGCAGCTTAGCTCCTAGCGGGGGCTACAATGAGCAGTTCTTC. It specifies CASSLAPSGGYNEQFF.

This clonotype showed up many times. The chain uses TRBV10-3 and TRBJ1-2; the match to TRBD1 covers 7 bases. The length of the CDR3 is 13 residues. V gave up 3 bases and J gave up 11 bases; unmatched junction bases: 9. Looked up from germline, CDR1 is ENHRY and CDR2 is SYGVKD. CDR3 sequence: CAISDTGERIYTF. The DNA for the CDR3 is TGTGCCATCAGTGATACAGGGGAAAGGATTTACACCTTC.

The rearrangement links TRBV5-6 to TRBJ2-7; 8 nucleotides align to TRBD2. The CDR3 covers 16 residues. The V gene end was trimmed by 0 bases and the J gene end by 3 bases; junction bases not matched to a gene: 8. Germline-derived CDR1 and CDR2 are SGHDT and YYEEEE. The CDR3 spells CASSLGGAGGNYEQYF. The CDR3 DNA follows: TGTGCCAGCAGCTTGGGGGGTGCGGGAGGAAACTACGAGCAGTACTTC.

This clonotype showed up just a few times. The chain uses TRBV20-1 and TRBJ1-3; no clear D. The CDR3 covers 14 residues. The V end was cut by 5 bases, the J end by 3 bases, with 14 bases between. Germline V gene data show CDR1 as DFQATT and CDR2 as SNEGSKA (reference sequence). The CDR3 bases are TGCAGTGCTCTGGTACCGCGGCTTGGAAACACCATATATTTT. It specifies CSALVPRLGNTIYF.

This clonotype was picked up a small number of times. This chain joins TRBV2 and TRBJ2-5, with TRBD1 matching over 9 bases. This CDR3 has 16 residues. The junction had 15 bases not matched to a gene; V was cut back by 6 bases and J by 7 bases. The V gene's germline CDR1 is SNHLY and CDR2 FYNNEI. CDR3 region: CASSEHGGTGSGTQYF. The CDR3 DNA follows: TGTGCCAGCAGCGAACACGGAGGGACAGGGAGTGGGACCCAGTACTTC.

This clonotype was detected only a few times. This sequence joins TRBV7-9 and TRBJ1-1; tentatively, D is TRBD1 (5 bases). V lost 0 bases and J lost 5, with 13 bases in between. This CDR3 is built from 15 residues. Germline V gene data show CDR1 as SEHNR and CDR2 as FQNEAQ (reference sequence). The CDR3 reads CASSLAWAGRTEAFF. CDR3 bases: TGTGCCAGCAGCTTAGCATGGGCAGGGAGGACTGAAGCTTTCTTT.

The chain joins TRBV14 to TRBJ2-1; maybe TRBD1 (6 bases). The CDR3 has 14 residues. Germline CDR1 SGHDN, CDR2 FVKESK. V was trimmed by 1 base and J by 6 bases, leaving 10 bases between them. Written as DNA, the CDR3 is TGTGCCAGCAGCCAAGTGGCAGGGGCCAATGAGCAGTTCTTC. Protein sequence: CASSQVAGANEQFF.

This clonotype was found a few times. The V call is TRBV20-1, the J call TRBJ1-1; D remains unclear. The CDR3 loop spans 13 amino acids. Trimming pared 4 bases from V and 1 base from J, leaving 10 bases between. The V gene's germline CDR1 is DFQATT and CDR2 SNEGSKA (reference sequence). Here the CDR3 DNA reads TGCAGTGCTACCCAAACAAGGAACACTGAAGCTTTCTTT. This translates into CSATQTRNTEAFF.

This sequence joins TRBV5-3 and TRBJ2-1, with D unresolved. TRBV5-3 is an open reading frame whose function is uncertain. This CDR3 is built from 15 residues. The ends were cut back, 2 bases at V and 2 bases at J, with 11 bases in the middle. DNA of the CDR3: TGTGCCAGAAGCTTTTTTGGAGCCGCCTACAATGAGCAGTTCTTC. Amino acids: CARSFFGAAYNEQFF.

The chain recombines TRBV7-2 with TRBJ2-3; possibly TRBD2 for D (6 bases). Germline V gene sequence: CDR1 SGHTA, CDR2 FQGNSA. V lost 4 bases and J 3 bases, leaving 20 bases between the germline ends. The CDR3 spans 17 residues. DNA for the CDR3: TGTGCCAGCAGCTCCTACAGAAGCGGGCCAATTACAGATACGCAGTATTTT. It codes for CASSSYRSGPITDTQYF.

This clonotype was counted only a few times. This chain uses TRBV9 with TRBJ2-5, with D unresolved. The germline CDR1 and CDR2 sequences are SGDLS and YYNGEE. With 6 bases removed from V and 1 base from J, the gap between germline ends came to 19 bases. This CDR3 is 16 amino acids long. This chain's CDR3 is CASTASAAEPQETQYF. The CDR3 nucleotides are TGTGCCAGCACCGCGTCAGCCGCTGAGCCCCAAGAGACCCAGTACTTC.

The rearrangement joins TRBV19 to TRBJ1-2; D is ambiguous. The CDR3 contains 17 residues. Germline V gives CDR1 LNHDA, CDR2 SQIVND (reference sequence). V was clipped by 7 bases and J by 7 bases, with 28 bases between them. CDR3 in amino acids: CASTPSLIRDWLSGYTF. The CDR3, as DNA: TGTGCCAGTACCCCCTCCTTGATCCGGGATTGGCTATCTGGCTACACCTTC.

The chain couples TRBV18 to TRBJ2-1; 7 nucleotides match TRBD2. The J segment lost 0 bases and the V segment lost 6 bases, leaving 8 bases of the junction unmatched. The CDR3 loop spans 16 amino acids. In germline, CDR1 is KGHSH, CDR2 LQKENI. CDR3 in DNA: TGTGCCAGCTCTCCAAGGGAGGGCCCCTCCTACAATGAGCAGTTCTTC. Translation gives CASSPREGPSYNEQFF.

This clonotype appeared many times. The V and J genes are TRBV20-1 and TRBJ2-1; unclear D gene. The CDR3 has 19 residues. V was clipped by 3 bases and J by 6 bases, with 30 bases between them. Germline lookup yields CDR1 DFQATT and CDR2 SNEGSKA (reference sequence). CDR3 residues: CSASGSDLGSVLPSNEQFF. CDR3 in DNA: TGCAGTGCTAGTGGGTCCGATCTGGGATCGGTCCTCCCCTCCAATGAGCAGTTCTTC.

The rearrangement uses TRBV12-3 or TRBV12-4 and TRBJ2-5, with D unresolved. Trimming took 2 bases from V and 5 from J, leaving 9 bases between them. The CDR3 is 13 residues long. CDR3: CASSLWVEETQYF. Written as DNA, the CDR3 is TGTGCCAGCAGTTTATGGGTGGAGGAGACCCAGTACTTC.

This chain links TRBV6-2 or TRBV6-3 with TRBJ2-2; TRBD2 agrees at 11 bases. CDR3 length equals 16 residues. With 7 bases clipped from V and 3 bases from J, the junction kept 7 bases outside the gene matches. Germline lookup yields CDR1 MNHEY and CDR2 SVGEGT. The CDR3 loop is CASTLGLADYTGELFF. DNA of the CDR3: TGTGCCAGCACCCTGGGACTAGCGGATTACACCGGGGAGCTGTTTTTT.

The chain recombines TRBV15 with TRBJ2-5; D is unresolved. Germline V CDR1 and CDR2: LNHNV, YYDKDF (reference sequence). There are 15 residues in the CDR3. V gave up 0 bases and J gave up 5 bases, with 13 bases separating them. The chain's CDR3 is CATSRDRARQETQYF. The CDR3 nucleotides are TGTGCCACCAGCAGAGATCGCGCTAGGCAGGAGACCCAGTACTTC.

At least ten counts were recorded for this clonotype. The rearrangement joins TRBV13 to TRBJ2-1; D tentatively fits TRBD1 or TRBD2 (6 bases each). The CDR3 sequence is 14 residues long. V was shortened by 7 bases and J by 6 bases, with 16 bases between the two germline ends. Germline values: CDR1 PRHDT, CDR2 FYEKMQ (reference sequence). CDR3 DNA: TGTGCCAGCATCCTAAGGGGGGTGGGCAATGAGCAGTTCTTC. The encoded protein is CASILRGVGNEQFF.

This clonotype was recorded a few times. At one end the junction does not follow the germline gene, possibly because of a read error. The chain couples TRBV20-1 to TRBJ1-2, with 10 positions matching TRBD1. This CDR3 spans 15 amino acids. CDR1 and CDR2 (germline): DFQATT, SNEGSKA (reference sequence). The CDR3 region has the DNA TGCAGTGCTGGAGACCCGACAGGGGGCGACTATGGCTACACCTTC. It specifies CSAGDPTGGDYGYTF.

The J gene is TRBJ2-6, the V gene TRBV12-3 or TRBV12-4, with TRBD1 identical over 7 bases. This CDR3 comprises 15 residues. V lost 4 bases, J lost 3 bases, and 3 bases stayed unmatched. This CDR3 reads CASSWTGGGANVLTF. The CDR3 region has the DNA TGTGCCAGCAGTTGGACAGGCGGTGGGGCCAACGTCCTGACTTTC.

This clonotype has more than one count but fewer than ten. This sequence joins TRBV20-1 and TRBJ2-1, with 8 bases that match TRBD2. This CDR3 region has 14 residues. V shed 6 bases and J 3 bases; nucleotides not matched to a gene: 7. Germline V gene lookup returns CDR1 DFQATT and CDR2 SNEGSKA (reference sequence). CDR3 DNA sequence: TGCAGTGCCCCAGCGGGAGTGGGCTACAATGAGCAGTTCTTC. It translates to CSAPAGVGYNEQFF.

The V and J genes are TRBV6-2 or TRBV6-3 and TRBJ2-4; D not certain. The CDR3 consists of 17 residues. In germline, CDR1 is MNHEY, CDR2 SVGEGT. Deletions cut 5 bases from V and 0 bases from J, with 17 bases between. CDR3 coding DNA: TGTGCCAGCAGTACACCATCTCAAGACGTAGCCAAAAACATTCAGTACTTC. Its protein is CASSTPSQDVAKNIQYF.

This clonotype has just a few counts. J is TRBJ2-7 and V is TRBV4-1; 12 nucleotides match TRBD2. CDR1 is MGHRA, CDR2 YSYEKL, per germline. This CDR3 comprises 21 residues. V shed 0 bases and J 3 bases; nucleotides not matched to a gene: 18. CDR3 sequence reads: CASSQDFRTGTSGSFYYEQYF. CDR3 bases: TGCGCCAGCAGCCAAGATTTCCGTACCGGGACTAGCGGGTCCTTTTACTACGAGCAGTACTTC.

There are many counts of this clonotype. The CDR3 reads CASSLLGTNTGELFF. CDR3 nucleotides: TGTGCCAGCAGTTTATTAGGGACTAACACCGGGGAGCTGTTTTTT. The rearrangement joins TRBV12-3 or TRBV12-4 to TRBJ2-2; TRBD2 is a possible D gene (6 bases). The CDR3 contains 15 residues. Trimming shortened V by 2 bases and J by 2 bases, and 9 bases separated the two germline ends.

This clonotype was counted between two and nine times. The gene calls are TRBV12-3 or TRBV12-4 and TRBJ2-7; TRBD1 aligns across 9 bases. Losses at the gene ends were 4 bases for V and 2 bases for J; bases not matched to a gene: 6. There are 15 residues in the CDR3. The CDR3 loop reads CASSYRTGEAYEQYF. The CDR3 DNA sequence: TGTGCCAGCAGTTACCGGACAGGGGAGGCCTACGAGCAGTACTTC.

This sequence joins TRBV7-8 and TRBJ2-1; D is possibly TRBD2 (5 bases). Looked up from germline, CDR1 is SGHVS and CDR2 is FQNEAQ. This CDR3 comprises 15 residues. The V gene lost 3 bases and the J gene lost 7 bases, with 16 bases spanning the gap. CDR3 nucleotides: TGTGCCAGCAGCTTGTCCGTTTGGCGAGGGAATGAGCAGTTCTTC. Protein product: CASSLSVWRGNEQFF.